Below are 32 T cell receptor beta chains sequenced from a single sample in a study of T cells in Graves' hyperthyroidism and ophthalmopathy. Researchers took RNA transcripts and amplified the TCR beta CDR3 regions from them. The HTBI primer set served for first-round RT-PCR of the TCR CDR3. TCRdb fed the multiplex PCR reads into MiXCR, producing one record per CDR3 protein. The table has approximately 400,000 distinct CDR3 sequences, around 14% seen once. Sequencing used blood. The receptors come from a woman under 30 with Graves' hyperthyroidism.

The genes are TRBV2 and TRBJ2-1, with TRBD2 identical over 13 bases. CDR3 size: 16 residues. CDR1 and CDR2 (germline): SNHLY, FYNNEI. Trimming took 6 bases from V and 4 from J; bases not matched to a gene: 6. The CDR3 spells CASRQPGLAGYNEQFF. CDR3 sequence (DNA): TGTGCCAGCAGACAACCGGGACTAGCGGGGTACAATGAGCAGTTCTTC.

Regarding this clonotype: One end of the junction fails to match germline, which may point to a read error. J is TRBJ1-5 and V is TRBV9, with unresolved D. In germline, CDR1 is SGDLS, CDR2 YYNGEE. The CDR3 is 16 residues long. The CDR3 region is CASSSGPHHSNQPQHF. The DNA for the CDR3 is TGTGCTAGCAGCTCCGGGCCTCACCATAGCAATCAGCCCCAGCATTTT.

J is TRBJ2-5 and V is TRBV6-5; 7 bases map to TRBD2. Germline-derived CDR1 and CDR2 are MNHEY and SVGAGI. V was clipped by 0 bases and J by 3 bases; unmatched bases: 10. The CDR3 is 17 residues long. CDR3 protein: CASSYSRGRAGEETQYF. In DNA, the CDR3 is TGTGCCAGCAGTTACTCGAGAGGCAGGGCGGGGGAAGAGACCCAGTACTTC.

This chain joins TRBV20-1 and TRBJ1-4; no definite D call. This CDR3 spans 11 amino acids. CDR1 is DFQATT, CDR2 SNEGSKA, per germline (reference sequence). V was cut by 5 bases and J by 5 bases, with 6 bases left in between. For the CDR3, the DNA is TGCAGTGCTGCTCGAAATGAAAAACTGTTTTTT. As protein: CSAARNEKLFF.

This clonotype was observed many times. The CDR3 sequence is CASTPGTGAYEQYF. CDR3 nucleotides: TGTGCCAGTACCCCTGGGACAGGGGCCTACGAGCAGTACTTC. The chain combines TRBV19 with TRBJ2-7; TRBD1 matches at 10 bases. Looked up from germline, CDR1 is LNHDA and CDR2 is SQIVND (reference sequence). The CDR3 runs to 14 residues. V dropped 7 bases and J dropped 2; count of bases not matched to a gene: 5.

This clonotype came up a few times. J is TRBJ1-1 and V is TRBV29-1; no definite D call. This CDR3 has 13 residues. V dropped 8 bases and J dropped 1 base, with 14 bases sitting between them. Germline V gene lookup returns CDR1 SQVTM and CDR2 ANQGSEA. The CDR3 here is CSTPGGGNTEAFF. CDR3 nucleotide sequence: TGCAGCACCCCCGGAGGAGGGAACACTGAAGCTTTCTTT.

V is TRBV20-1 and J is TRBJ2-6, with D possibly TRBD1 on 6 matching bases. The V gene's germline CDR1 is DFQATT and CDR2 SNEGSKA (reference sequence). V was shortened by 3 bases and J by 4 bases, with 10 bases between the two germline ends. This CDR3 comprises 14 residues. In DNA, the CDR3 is TGCAGTGCTAGTTCCGGACAGGGGGCCAACGTCCTGACTTTC. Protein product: CSASSGQGANVLTF.

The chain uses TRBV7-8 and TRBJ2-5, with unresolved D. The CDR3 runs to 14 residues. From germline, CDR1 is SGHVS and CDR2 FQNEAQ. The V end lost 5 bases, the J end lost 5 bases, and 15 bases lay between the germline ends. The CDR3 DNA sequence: TGTGCCAGCAGCGTAACTGGGTTGGGGGAGACCCAGTACTTC. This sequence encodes CASSVTGLGETQYF.

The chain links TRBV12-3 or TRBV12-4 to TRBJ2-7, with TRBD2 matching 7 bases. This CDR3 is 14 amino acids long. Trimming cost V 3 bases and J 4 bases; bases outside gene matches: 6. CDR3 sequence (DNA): TGTGCCAGCAGTTTTGGGACTATAGTGTACGAGCAGTACTTC. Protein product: CASSFGTIVYEQYF.

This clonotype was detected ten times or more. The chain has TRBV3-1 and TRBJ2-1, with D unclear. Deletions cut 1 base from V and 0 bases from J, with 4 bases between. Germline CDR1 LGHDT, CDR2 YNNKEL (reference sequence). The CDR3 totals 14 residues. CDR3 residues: CASSQVHSYNEQFF. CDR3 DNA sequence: TGTGCCAGCAGCCAAGTGCACTCCTACAATGAGCAGTTCTTC.

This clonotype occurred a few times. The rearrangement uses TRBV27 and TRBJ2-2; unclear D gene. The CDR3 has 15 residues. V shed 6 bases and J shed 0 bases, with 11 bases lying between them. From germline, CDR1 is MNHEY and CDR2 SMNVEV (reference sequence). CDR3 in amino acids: CASRTDRANTGELFF. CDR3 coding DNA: TGTGCCAGCAGGACGGACCGCGCGAACACCGGGGAGCTGTTTTTT.

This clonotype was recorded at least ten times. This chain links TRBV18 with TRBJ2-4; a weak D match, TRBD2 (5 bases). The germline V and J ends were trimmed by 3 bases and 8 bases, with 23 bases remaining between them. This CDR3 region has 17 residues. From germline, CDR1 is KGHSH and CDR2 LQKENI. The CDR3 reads CASSPTLTSRAGDIQYF. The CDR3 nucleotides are TGTGCCAGCTCACCCACTCTCACGTCTCGGGCCGGGGACATTCAGTACTTC.

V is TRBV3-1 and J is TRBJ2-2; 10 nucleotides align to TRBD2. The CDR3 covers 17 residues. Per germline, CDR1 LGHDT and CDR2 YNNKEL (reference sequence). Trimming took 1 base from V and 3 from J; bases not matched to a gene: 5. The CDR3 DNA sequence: TGTGCCAGCAGCCAAGCTGGTCTAGCGGGAGACACCGGGGAGCTGTTTTTT. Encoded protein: CASSQAGLAGDTGELFF.

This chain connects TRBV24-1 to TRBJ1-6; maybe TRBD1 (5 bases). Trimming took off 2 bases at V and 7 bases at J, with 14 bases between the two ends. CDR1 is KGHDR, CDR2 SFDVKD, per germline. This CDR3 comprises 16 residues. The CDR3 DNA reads TGTGCCACCAGTGATTCGCGGGCAGGGAACAATTCACCCCTCCACTTT. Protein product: CATSDSRAGNNSPLHF.

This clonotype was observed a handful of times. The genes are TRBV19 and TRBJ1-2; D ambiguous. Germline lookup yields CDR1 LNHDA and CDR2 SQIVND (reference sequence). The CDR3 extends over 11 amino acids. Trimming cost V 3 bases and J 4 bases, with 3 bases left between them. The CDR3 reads CASSMGYGYTF. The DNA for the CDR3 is TGTGCCAGTAGTATGGGCTATGGCTACACCTTC.

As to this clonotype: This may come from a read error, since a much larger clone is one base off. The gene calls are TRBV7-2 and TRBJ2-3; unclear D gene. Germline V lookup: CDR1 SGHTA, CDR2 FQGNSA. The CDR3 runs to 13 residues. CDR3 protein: CASSLFSTDTRYF. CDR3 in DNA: TGTGCCAGCAGCTTGTTCAGCACAGATACGCGGTATTTT.

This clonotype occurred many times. This CDR3 reads CASSLRDSNYGYTF. The CDR3 bases are TGTGCCAGCTCCCTCCGAGACAGTAACTATGGCTACACCTTC. The chain has TRBV18 and TRBJ1-2; possibly TRBD1 for D (5 bases). Deletions cut 6 bases from V and 1 base from J, with 12 bases between. CDR3 length: 14 residues. Germline CDR1 reads KGHSH; CDR2 reads LQKENI.

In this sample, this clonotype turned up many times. The CDR3 bases are TGTGCCAGCAGCTTAGATCAGTCGCTAGGTAATGAGCAGTTCTTC. Amino acid sequence: CASSLDQSLGNEQFF. This sequence joins TRBV11-3 and TRBJ2-1; no reliable D call. The CDR3 consists of 15 residues. V lost 0 bases and J lost 7, with 13 bases in between. CDR1 is SGHNT, CDR2 YENEEA, per germline.

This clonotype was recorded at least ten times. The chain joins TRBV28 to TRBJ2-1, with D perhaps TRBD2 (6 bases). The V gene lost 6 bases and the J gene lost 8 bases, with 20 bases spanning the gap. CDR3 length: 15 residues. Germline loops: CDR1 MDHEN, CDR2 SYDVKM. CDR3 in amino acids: CASRTLGEVGHEQFF. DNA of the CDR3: TGTGCCAGCAGAACCCTGGGGGAGGTGGGACATGAGCAGTTCTTC. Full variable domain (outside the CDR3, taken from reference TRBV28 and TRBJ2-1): DVKVTQSSRYLVKRTGEKVFLECVQDMDHENMFWYRQDPGLGLRLIYFSYDVKMKEKGDIPEGYSVSREKKERFSLILESASTNQTSMYLCASRTLGEVGHEQFFGPGTRLTVL.

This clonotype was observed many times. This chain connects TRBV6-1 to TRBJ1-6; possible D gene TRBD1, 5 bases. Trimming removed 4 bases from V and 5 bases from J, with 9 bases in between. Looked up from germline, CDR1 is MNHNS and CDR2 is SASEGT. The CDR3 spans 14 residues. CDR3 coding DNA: TGTGCCAGCAGTGGCCGGACAAATAATTCACCCCTCCACTTT. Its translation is CASSGRTNNSPLHF.

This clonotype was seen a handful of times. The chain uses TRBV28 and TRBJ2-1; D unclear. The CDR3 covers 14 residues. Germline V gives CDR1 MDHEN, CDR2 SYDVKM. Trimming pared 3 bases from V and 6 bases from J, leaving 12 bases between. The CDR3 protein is CASSFFGRANEQFF. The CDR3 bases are TGTGCCAGCAGTTTTTTTGGCCGTGCCAATGAGCAGTTCTTC.

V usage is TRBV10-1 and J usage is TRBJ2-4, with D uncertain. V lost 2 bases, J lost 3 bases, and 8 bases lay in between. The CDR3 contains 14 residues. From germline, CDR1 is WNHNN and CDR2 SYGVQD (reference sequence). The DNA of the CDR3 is TGCGCCAGCAGTGAGGTGGCCCACAAAAACATTCAGTACTTC. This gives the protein CASSEVAHKNIQYF.

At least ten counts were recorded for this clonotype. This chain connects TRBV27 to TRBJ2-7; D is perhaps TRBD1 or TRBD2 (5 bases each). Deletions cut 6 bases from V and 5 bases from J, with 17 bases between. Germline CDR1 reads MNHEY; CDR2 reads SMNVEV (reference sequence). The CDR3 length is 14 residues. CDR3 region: CASRVGGGQNEQYF. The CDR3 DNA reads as TGTGCCAGCAGGGTCGGTGGGGGTCAGAACGAGCAGTACTTC.

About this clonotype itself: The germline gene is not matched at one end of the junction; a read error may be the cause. The DNA for the CDR3 is TGTGCCAGCAGTTCCTTGCGGACAGGGGGCTACGGGCAGTACTTC. This translates into CASSSLRTGGYGQYF. The chain has TRBV28 and TRBJ2-7; 11 nucleotides match TRBD1. The V gene's germline CDR1 is MDHEN and CDR2 SYDVKM. The CDR3 runs 15 residues.

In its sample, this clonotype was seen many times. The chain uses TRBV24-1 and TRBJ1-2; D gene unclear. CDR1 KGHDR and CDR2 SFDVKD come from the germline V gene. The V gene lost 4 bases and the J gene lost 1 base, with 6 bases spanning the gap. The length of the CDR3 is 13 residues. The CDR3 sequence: CATSDPHNYGYTF. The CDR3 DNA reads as TGTGCCACCAGTGACCCGCATAACTATGGCTACACCTTC.

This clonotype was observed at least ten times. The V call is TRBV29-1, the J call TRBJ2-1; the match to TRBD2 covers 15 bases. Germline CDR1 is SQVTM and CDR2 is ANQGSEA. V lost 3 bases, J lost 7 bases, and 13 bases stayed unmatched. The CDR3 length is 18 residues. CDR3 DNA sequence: TGCAGCGTTGATCGGACTAGCGGGAGGGTGTTTGTCAGGAATGAGCAGTTCTTC. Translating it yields CSVDRTSGRVFVRNEQFF.

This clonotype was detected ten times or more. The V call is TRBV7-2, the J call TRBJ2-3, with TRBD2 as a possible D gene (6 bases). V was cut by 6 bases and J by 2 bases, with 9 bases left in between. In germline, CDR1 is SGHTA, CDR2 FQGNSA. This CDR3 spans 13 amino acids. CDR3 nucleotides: TGTGCCAGCAGTCGGGACTTCACAGATACGCAGTATTTT. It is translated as CASSRDFTDTQYF.

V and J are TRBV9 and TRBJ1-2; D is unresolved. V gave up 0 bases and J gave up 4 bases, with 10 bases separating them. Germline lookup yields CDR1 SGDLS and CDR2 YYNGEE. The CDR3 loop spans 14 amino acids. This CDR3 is CASSVGDRIYGYTF. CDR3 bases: TGTGCCAGCAGCGTAGGAGACCGGATCTATGGCTACACCTTC.

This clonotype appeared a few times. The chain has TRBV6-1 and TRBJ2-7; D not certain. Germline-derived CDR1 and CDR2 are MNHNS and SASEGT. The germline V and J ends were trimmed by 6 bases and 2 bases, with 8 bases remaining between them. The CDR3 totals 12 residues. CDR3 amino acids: CASSLATYEQYF. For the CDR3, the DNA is TGTGCCAGCAGCTTAGCAACCTACGAGCAGTACTTC.

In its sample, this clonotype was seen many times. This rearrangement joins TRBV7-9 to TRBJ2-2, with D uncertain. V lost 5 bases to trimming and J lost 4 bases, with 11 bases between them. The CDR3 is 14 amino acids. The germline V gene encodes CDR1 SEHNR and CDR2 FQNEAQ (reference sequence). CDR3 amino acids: CASSPVGGTGELFF. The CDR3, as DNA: TGTGCCAGCAGCCCTGTGGGCGGCACCGGGGAGCTGTTTTTT. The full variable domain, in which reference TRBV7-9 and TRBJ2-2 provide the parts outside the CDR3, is DTGVSQNPRHKITKRGQNVTFRCDPISEHNRLYWYRQTLGQGPEFLTYFQNEAQLEKSRLLSDRFSAERPKGSFSTLEIQRTEQGDSAMYLCASSPVGGTGELFFGEGSRLTVL.

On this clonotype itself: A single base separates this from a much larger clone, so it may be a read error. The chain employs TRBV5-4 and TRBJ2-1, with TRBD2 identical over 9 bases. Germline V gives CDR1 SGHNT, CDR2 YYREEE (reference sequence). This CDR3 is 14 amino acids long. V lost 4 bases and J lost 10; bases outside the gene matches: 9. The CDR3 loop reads CASSATREGNEQFF. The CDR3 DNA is TGTGCCAGCAGCGCAACGCGGGAGGGCAACGAGCAGTTCTTC.

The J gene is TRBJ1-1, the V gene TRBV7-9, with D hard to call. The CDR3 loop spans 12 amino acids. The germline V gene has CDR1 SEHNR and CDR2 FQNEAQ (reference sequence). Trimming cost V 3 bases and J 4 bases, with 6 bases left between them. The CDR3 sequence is CASSFWATEAFF. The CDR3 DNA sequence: TGTGCCAGCAGCTTTTGGGCCACTGAAGCTTTCTTT.